A single sample is the source of the 14 T cell receptor beta chains below, sequenced in a study of Graves' ophthalmopathy and Graves' hyperthyroidism. Amplified material comprised TCR beta CDR3 regions derived from RNA transcripts. Investigators did first-round RT-PCR with HTBI primers, then second-round multiplex PCR. TCRdb re-called the multiplex PCR reads through MiXCR, storing one row per CDR3 protein. The repertoire includes 150,000 to 200,000 distinct CDR3 sequences, 35% to 50% of them detected once, and 8% to 10% sits in the top ten. The specimen was peripheral blood. Receptors originate from a young man with Graves' ophthalmopathy.

This clonotype was picked up many times. The chain uses TRBV12-3 or TRBV12-4 and TRBJ1-3, with a tentative D call TRBD1 (5 bases). The CDR3 is made up of 14 amino acids. V was cut by 5 bases and J by 4 bases, with 12 bases left in between. CDR3 DNA: TGTGCCAGCAGTCTACCGGGGCTCGGAAACACCATATATTTT. It encodes CASSLPGLGNTIYF.

The V call is TRBV27, the J call TRBJ1-5; TRBD1 matches at 8 bases. The germline V gene has CDR1 MNHEY and CDR2 SMNVEV (reference sequence). The CDR3 has 16 residues. With V trimmed by 5 bases and J by 2 bases, 8 bases remained unmatched. The CDR3 nucleotides are TGTGCCAGCAGTAACTTACAGGGGGGTGGCAATCAGCCCCAGCATTTT. Amino acid sequence: CASSNLQGGGNQPQHF.

Many counts were recorded for this clonotype. J is TRBJ2-5 and V is TRBV2, with D hard to call. The ends were cut back, 7 bases at V and 5 bases at J, with 11 bases in the middle. This CDR3 is built from 12 residues. CDR1 SNHLY and CDR2 FYNNEI come from the germline V gene. The CDR3 reads CASNTVGETQYF. CDR3 bases: TGTGCCAGCAATACCGTTGGGGAGACCCAGTACTTC.

This clonotype has at least ten counts. The rearrangement links TRBV7-9 to TRBJ1-2; no clear D. The CDR3 spans 14 residues. Germline CDR1 reads SEHNR; CDR2 reads FQNEAQ (reference sequence). V lost 7 bases and J 4 bases, leaving 16 bases between the germline ends. The chain's CDR3 is CASNNVKDTYGYTF. The DNA of the CDR3 is TGTGCCAGCAACAACGTCAAGGATACCTATGGCTACACCTTC.

This clonotype was seen ten or more times. V gene TRBV12-3 or TRBV12-4 combines with J gene TRBJ2-7; 9 nucleotides agree with TRBD1. This CDR3 spans 15 amino acids. Trimming took 8 bases from V and 2 from J; bases not matched to a gene: 10. CDR3 coding DNA: TGTGCCAGCCGTGATGGGGACAGGGTCCCCTACGAGCAGTACTTC. Its protein product is CASRDGDRVPYEQYF.

This clonotype was counted at least ten times. CDR3 sequence reads: CASSSTGIQETQYF. DNA of the CDR3: TGTGCCAGCAGCTCCACAGGGATTCAAGAGACCCAGTACTTC. The chain has TRBV5-5 and TRBJ2-5; D possibly corresponds to TRBD1 (6 bases). CDR1 is SGHKS and CDR2 is YYEKEE in the germline V gene (reference sequence). Deletions cut 3 bases from V and 2 bases from J, with 11 bases between. The CDR3 is made up of 14 amino acids.

This clonotype came up a few times. The chain has TRBV7-2 and TRBJ2-7, with D perhaps TRBD2 (6 bases). The V end lost 4 bases, the J end lost 5 bases, and 9 bases lay between the germline ends. Germline V gene sequence: CDR1 SGHTA, CDR2 FQGNSA. The CDR3 contains 12 residues. This chain's CDR3 is CASSSTGDEQYF. The CDR3 DNA is TGTGCCAGCAGCTCCACGGGGGACGAGCAGTACTTC. The full variable domain, rest sourced from reference TRBV7-2 and TRBJ2-7, is GAGVSQSPSNKVTEKGKDVELRCDPISGHTALYWYRQSLGQGLEFLIYFQGNSAPDKSGLPSDRFSAERTGGSVSTLTIQRTQQEDSAVYLCASSSTGDEQYFGPGTRLTVT.

This clonotype was observed at least ten times. The V call is TRBV12-3 or TRBV12-4, the J call TRBJ2-7, with 13 bases identical to TRBD2. Germline trimming cut 3 bases from V and 4 bases from J; bases unmatched to any gene: 3. The CDR3 length is 15 residues. The CDR3 is CASSFGLAGVYEQYF. CDR3 sequence (DNA): TGTGCCAGCAGTTTCGGACTAGCGGGAGTTTACGAGCAGTACTTC.

This clonotype was recorded many times. The chain has TRBV24-1 and TRBJ2-5; 9 bases map to TRBD2. The CDR3 runs 16 residues. Losses at the gene ends were 0 bases for V and 3 bases for J; bases not matched to a gene: 4. Germline V gives CDR1 KGHDR, CDR2 SFDVKD. CDR3 loop: CATSDLKASGKETQYF. The CDR3 DNA follows: TGTGCCACCAGTGATTTGAAGGCTAGCGGGAAAGAGACCCAGTACTTC.

The chain carries TRBV6-2 or TRBV6-3 and TRBJ1-5; D might be TRBD1 (5 bases). V was shortened by 2 bases and J by 5 bases, with 10 bases between the two germline ends. CDR3 length equals 14 residues. The germline gives CDR1 MNHEY, CDR2 SVGEGT. The CDR3 here is CASSYQDKYQPQHF. The CDR3 nucleotides read TGTGCCAGCAGTTACCAGGACAAGTATCAGCCCCAGCATTTT.

This clonotype was seen at least ten times. One junction end disagrees with the germline gene, perhaps due to a read error. The V and J genes are TRBV28 and TRBJ1-1, with a possible D match to TRBD1 (5 bases). Germline lookup yields CDR1 MDHEN and CDR2 SYDVKM. This CDR3 is built from 10 residues. DNA for the CDR3: TGTGCCAGCAGTTTGGGGGGGACTCACTTT. Its protein is CASSLGGTHF.

The gene calls are TRBV30 and TRBJ1-1, with TRBD1 identical over 10 bases. The CDR3 length is 14 residues. Looked up from germline, CDR1 is GTSNPN and CDR2 is SVGIG (reference sequence). The junction had 5 bases not matched to a gene; V was cut back by 4 bases and J by 3 bases. The CDR3 loop reads CAWTPGQGYTEAFF. The CDR3 DNA reads TGTGCCTGGACCCCGGGACAGGGGTACACTGAAGCTTTCTTT.

Ten or more counts support this clonotype. The genes are TRBV20-1 and TRBJ2-5; D remains ambiguous. Looked up from germline, CDR1 is DFQATT and CDR2 is SNEGSKA (reference sequence). The CDR3 consists of 10 residues. V lost 6 bases and J 2 bases, leaving 4 bases between the germline ends. This chain's CDR3 is CSADQETQYF. CDR3 coding DNA: TGCAGTGCCGATCAAGAGACCCAGTACTTC.

This clonotype showed up many times. V and J are TRBV20-1 and TRBJ2-5; TRBD2 is a possible D gene (6 bases). V lost 6 bases, J lost 3 bases, and 14 bases lay in between. The germline V gene has CDR1 DFQATT and CDR2 SNEGSKA (reference sequence). This CDR3 region has 13 residues. The CDR3 DNA reads TGCAGTGCAACCCCGGGACTTGAAGAGACCCAGTACTTC. Its translation is CSATPGLEETQYF.